The 26 T cell receptor beta chains below were found in one sample sequenced in a study of blood T cell repertoires in COVID-19. Generated by immunoSEQ multiplex PCR, the TCRdb table keeps only in-frame clones and is missing some. The table includes about 190,000 clones, around 86% detected once. Sequenced material: PBMCs or T cells enriched from blood (not recorded which). These receptors all come from a woman in her 40s in a cohort exposed to, infected with or recovered from COVID-19 (not recorded which).

The sample holds one count of this clone. This sequence joins TRBV19 and TRBJ1-2; D gene ambiguous. The CDR3 runs to 15 residues. V was clipped by 7 bases and J by 2 bases, with 17 bases between them. Germline lookup yields CDR1 LNHDA and CDR2 SQIVND (reference sequence). The DNA for the CDR3 is TGTGCCAGTACCCCTGGGCAAGGTCTGAACTATGGCTACACCTTC. Protein sequence: CASTPGQGLNYGYTF.

This rearrangement joins TRBV27 to TRBJ1-1; D is unclear. Germline loops: CDR1 MNHEY, CDR2 SMNVEV (reference sequence). CDR3 length: 15 amino acids. V was clipped by 3 bases and J by 1 base, with 12 bases between them. The CDR3 sequence: CASSFLSDKNTEAFF. In nucleotides, the CDR3 is TGTGCCAGCAGTTTCCTTTCCGACAAGAACACTGAAGCTTTCTTT.

This clone was recorded once. The rearrangement links TRBV18 to TRBJ1-2; 11 nucleotides line up with TRBD1. This CDR3 comprises 13 residues. CDR1 and CDR2 from the germline V gene are KGHSH and LQKENI. Germline trimming cut 4 bases from V and 6 bases from J; bases unmatched to any gene: 1. The CDR3 reads CASSQDRGHGYTF. CDR3 coding DNA: TGTGCCAGCTCACAGGACAGGGGGCATGGCTACACCTTC.

V gene TRBV10-3 combines with J gene TRBJ2-1; D may be TRBD2 (5 bases). V lost 6 bases to trimming and J lost 3 bases, with 15 bases between them. The CDR3 is 15 amino acids. Germline values: CDR1 ENHRY, CDR2 SYGVKD. CDR3 region: CAISFAGLDYNEQFF. For the CDR3, the DNA is TGTGCCATCAGCTTTGCGGGCCTGGACTACAATGAGCAGTTCTTC.

The V call is TRBV20-1, the J call TRBJ1-1, with 10 bases that match TRBD1. The germline CDR1 and CDR2 sequences are DFQATT and SNEGSKA (reference sequence). V lost 3 bases to trimming and J lost 0 bases; unmatched junction nucleotides: 16. The CDR3 runs 19 residues. The CDR3 DNA is TGCAGTGCTAGTTTAGTGACAGGGGGCGAGTGGTCAATGAACACTGAAGCTTTCTTT. Translation gives CSASLVTGGEWSMNTEAFF.

This clone has a single count. This chain uses TRBV5-5 with TRBJ2-7; TRBD1 matches at 12 bases. CDR1 and CDR2 from the germline V gene are SGHKS and YYEKEE (reference sequence). This CDR3 is 17 amino acids long. J lost 1 base, V lost 4 bases, and 9 bases had no gene match. The CDR3 sequence is CASSGRDRGPPSYEQYF. CDR3 nucleotide sequence: TGTGCCAGCAGCGGCCGGGACAGGGGGCCCCCGTCCTACGAGCAGTACTTC.

This clone was detected a few times. The V gene is TRBV7-6, the J gene TRBJ2-3, with D perhaps matching TRBD2 (7 bases). V lost 6 bases and J 4 bases, leaving 23 bases between the germline ends. The CDR3 has 17 residues. The germline CDR1 and CDR2 sequences are SGHVS and FNYEAQ. The CDR3 DNA is TGTGCCAGCAGTTTCCCCGCCGGGGGGCGGTTTGCAGATACGCAGTATTTT. Its translation is CASSFPAGGRFADTQYF.

This clone was counted a single time. The CDR3: CASSSGGGTARPYEQYF. The CDR3 bases are TGCGCCAGCAGCTCCGGGGGGGGAACCGCGAGGCCCTACGAGCAGTACTTC. This chain uses TRBV5-1 with TRBJ2-7; 8 bases align to TRBD2. From germline, CDR1 is SGHRS and CDR2 YFSETQ. This CDR3 is built from 17 residues. V dropped 3 bases and J dropped 2; count of bases not matched to a gene: 13.

J is TRBJ2-1 and V is TRBV7-2, with unresolved D. V lost 0 bases and J lost 5, with 8 bases in between. Germline lookup yields CDR1 SGHTA and CDR2 FQGNSA. The CDR3 contains 14 residues. DNA of the CDR3: TGTGCCAGCAGCTTAGCGCGCGGTGACAATGAGCAGTTCTTC. This gives the protein CASSLARGDNEQFF.

J is TRBJ2-7 and V is TRBV7-6; 10 bases are a match to TRBD2. V gave up 5 bases and J gave up 3 bases; unmatched junction bases: 16. Per germline, CDR1 SGHVS and CDR2 FNYEAQ. CDR3 length: 18 amino acids. CDR3 coding DNA: TGTGCCAGCAGCGGGGGTCACTCCGCTAGCGGGGGATACTACGAGCAGTACTTC. It translates to CASSGGHSASGGYYEQYF.

The V gene is TRBV27, the J gene TRBJ2-7; possible D gene TRBD2, 5 bases. Per the germline V gene, CDR1 is MNHEY and CDR2 is SMNVEV (reference sequence). V gave up 5 bases and J gave up 2 bases, with 10 bases separating them. The CDR3 totals 13 residues. CDR3 in DNA: TGTGCCAGCAGTGCAAGCGGCACCTACGAGCAGTACTTC. Residues: CASSASGTYEQYF.

The rearrangement joins TRBV6-1 to TRBJ2-1, with D unresolved. The V and J ends lost 2 bases and 7 bases respectively, with 3 bases between them. The CDR3 sequence is 11 residues long. CDR1 MNHNS and CDR2 SASEGT come from the germline V gene. The CDR3 loop reads CASSELNEQFF. CDR3 DNA: TGTGCCAGCAGTGAACTAAATGAGCAGTTCTTC.

The CDR3 nucleotides read TGTGCCAGCAGCTTGGGCGGGGTGGGGACCCAGTACTTC. Translation: CASSLGGVGTQYF. The gene calls are TRBV11-3 and TRBJ2-5; possible D gene TRBD2, 6 bases. The CDR3 has 13 amino acids. The germline CDR1 and CDR2 sequences are SGHNT and YENEEA. Trimming took 3 bases from V and 7 from J, leaving 12 bases between them.

As DNA, the CDR3 is TGTGCCAGCTCACCATTGGACAGGGGTTGGAGGGGCTACACCTTC. Its translation: CASSPLDRGWRGYTF. The chain recombines TRBV18 with TRBJ1-2; 9 bases match TRBD1. V lost 2 bases and J lost 8; bases outside the gene matches: 9. Germline V gene data show CDR1 as KGHSH and CDR2 as LQKENI. The CDR3 is 15 residues long. The variable domain in full, with the rest retrieved from reference TRBV18 and TRBJ1-2, is NAGVMQNPRHLVRRRGQEARLRCSPMKGHSHVYWYRQLPEEGLKFMVYLQKENIIDESGMPKERFSAEFPKEGPSILRIQQVVRGDSAAYFCASSPLDRGWRGYTFGSGTRLTVV.

V and J are TRBV9 and TRBJ1-1; D gene ambiguous. V shed 0 bases and J shed 4 bases, with 10 bases lying between them. CDR3 length equals 14 residues. In germline, CDR1 is SGDLS, CDR2 YYNGEE. Here the CDR3 reads CASSVGRRATEAFF. CDR3 in DNA: TGTGCCAGCAGCGTAGGAAGGAGGGCCACTGAAGCTTTCTTT.

The chain carries TRBV13 and TRBJ1-2; 7 nucleotides align to TRBD1. The CDR3 spans 12 residues. From germline, CDR1 is PRHDT and CDR2 FYEKMQ (reference sequence). V shed 5 bases, J shed 10 bases, and the junction held 7 bases outside the gene matches. CDR3 coding DNA: TGTGCCAGCAGCGACGGGACAGAAGTCTACACCTTC. It specifies CASSDGTEVYTF.

The rearrangement joins TRBV30 to TRBJ1-1; D is uncertain. Trimming removed 2 bases at V and 8 bases at J, with 9 bases between. The V gene's germline CDR1 is GTSNPN and CDR2 SVGIG (reference sequence). The CDR3 is 11 residues long. The CDR3 DNA sequence: TGTGCCTGGAGTCAAGGGAGAGAAGCTTTCTTT. Protein: CAWSQGREAFF.

This clone showed up just once. The rearrangement joins TRBV6-5 to TRBJ2-1, with TRBD2 matching over 10 bases. The length of the CDR3 is 14 residues. Per germline, CDR1 MNHEY and CDR2 SVGAGI. The V segment lost 10 bases and the J segment 6 bases; nucleotides outside the gene matches: 9. The CDR3 is CATHTSGIFNEQFF. The CDR3 DNA is TGTGCCACCCATACTAGCGGGATTTTCAATGAGCAGTTCTTC.

The J gene is TRBJ2-3, the V gene TRBV6-5, with D perhaps TRBD2 (6 bases). Germline lookup yields CDR1 MNHEY and CDR2 SVGAGI. V lost 7 bases and J lost 1, with 9 bases in between. The CDR3 is 13 residues long. Here the CDR3 reads CASKGGGTDTQYF. CDR3 nucleotide sequence: TGTGCCAGCAAGGGCGGGGGCACAGATACGCAGTATTTT.

This clone was detected many times. This chain joins TRBV6-4 and TRBJ2-3, with 7 bases fitting TRBD2. The CDR3 spans 15 residues. The V gene end was trimmed by 7 bases and the J gene end by 0 bases; junction bases not matched to a gene: 7. Germline assignment: CDR1 MRHNA and CDR2 SNTAGT. CDR3 amino acids: CASKTGGGSTDTQYF. For the CDR3, the DNA is TGTGCCAGCAAAACGGGCGGGGGAAGCACAGATACGCAGTATTTT.

This chain links TRBV12-5 with TRBJ1-3, with TRBD1 identical over 11 bases. The CDR3 has 15 amino acids. Germline lookup yields CDR1 LGHNT and CDR2 FRNRAP. The V and J ends lost 6 bases and 7 bases, in that order; junction bases with no gene match: 8. CDR3 in DNA: TGTGCTAGTGGCTCGGACAGGGGGCTTGTCAACACCATATATTTT. Translation: CASGSDRGLVNTIYF.

This clone has only one observation. The J gene is TRBJ1-2, the V gene TRBV7-9; D call uncertain. The CDR3 is 15 amino acids. Germline-derived CDR1 and CDR2 are SEHNR and FQNEAQ (reference sequence). V gave up 7 bases and J gave up 3 bases, with 18 bases separating them. CDR3 protein: CASNSIGVSYYGYTF. CDR3 DNA sequence: TGTGCCAGCAACTCCATCGGAGTCAGCTACTATGGCTACACCTTC.

This chain links TRBV2 with TRBJ2-3; weak D call: TRBD1 (5 bases). Germline V gene data show CDR1 as SNHLY and CDR2 as FYNNEI. V shed 1 base and J shed 1 base, with 6 bases lying between them. The CDR3 is 14 amino acids. As DNA, the CDR3 is TGTGCCAGCAGTGAAGGCAGGGGCACAGATACGCAGTATTTT. It codes for CASSEGRGTDTQYF.

The chain uses TRBV7-6 and TRBJ2-4; TRBD2 matches at 11 bases. The CDR3 covers 18 residues. The J segment lost 6 bases and the V segment lost 5 bases, leaving 15 bases of the junction unmatched. Germline CDR1 reads SGHVS; CDR2 reads FNYEAQ. DNA of the CDR3: TGTGCCAGCAGCAGGGGACTAGCGGAAGAGGATGGGGGAAACATTCAGTACTTC. It specifies CASSRGLAEEDGGNIQYF.

The chain links TRBV27 to TRBJ2-7; 10 bases agree with TRBD1. The CDR3 contains 14 residues. With V trimmed by 5 bases and J by 2 bases, 3 bases remained unmatched. The germline V gene encodes CDR1 MNHEY and CDR2 SMNVEV (reference sequence). The CDR3 protein is CASSPGQGAYEQYF. CDR3 bases: TGTGCCAGCAGTCCAGGACAGGGGGCCTACGAGCAGTACTTC.

The J gene is TRBJ1-1, the V gene TRBV13, with unresolved D. Germline CDR1 reads PRHDT; CDR2 reads FYEKMQ (reference sequence). The CDR3 is made up of 13 amino acids. V lost 5 bases, J lost 4 bases, and 11 bases lay in between. The DNA of the CDR3 is TGTGCCAGCAGCCACGGGAGCCTCACTGAAGCTTTCTTT. Its protein is CASSHGSLTEAFF.